This T cell receptor (beta chain) originates from a study of blood T cell repertoires in COVID-19. On the study more broadly: From the United States, Italy and Spain came samples of acute and convalescent COVID-19. Sample material is recorded as cDNA or gDNA derived from T cells, B-cell-depleted T cells, or PBMCs.

In the original workflow: Amplifying reference gene primers gave estimates of nucleated cell counts. Repertoires were generated with immunoSEQ multiplex PCR, while TCRdb's copy carries only in-frame clones and drops some. Clone size and V and J calls were adopted from that table, with D and trimming inferred from the DNA. The sample lists approximately 200,000 clones; about 88% were seen once. V gave up 3 bases and J gave up 1 base, with 19 bases separating them. CDR1 is SGHTS, CDR2 YDEGEE, per germline. The CDR3 runs to 17 residues. The sequenced material came from peripheral blood. The sequence came from a woman younger than 45 with active or convalescent COVID-19. This sequence joins TRBV5-8 and TRBJ1-2; D is unresolved. The CDR3 DNA reads TGTGCCAGCAGCTCGGTTTTGTGGGGAGGGCTTAACTATGGCTACACCTTC. Its translation: CASSSVLWGGLNYGYTF.